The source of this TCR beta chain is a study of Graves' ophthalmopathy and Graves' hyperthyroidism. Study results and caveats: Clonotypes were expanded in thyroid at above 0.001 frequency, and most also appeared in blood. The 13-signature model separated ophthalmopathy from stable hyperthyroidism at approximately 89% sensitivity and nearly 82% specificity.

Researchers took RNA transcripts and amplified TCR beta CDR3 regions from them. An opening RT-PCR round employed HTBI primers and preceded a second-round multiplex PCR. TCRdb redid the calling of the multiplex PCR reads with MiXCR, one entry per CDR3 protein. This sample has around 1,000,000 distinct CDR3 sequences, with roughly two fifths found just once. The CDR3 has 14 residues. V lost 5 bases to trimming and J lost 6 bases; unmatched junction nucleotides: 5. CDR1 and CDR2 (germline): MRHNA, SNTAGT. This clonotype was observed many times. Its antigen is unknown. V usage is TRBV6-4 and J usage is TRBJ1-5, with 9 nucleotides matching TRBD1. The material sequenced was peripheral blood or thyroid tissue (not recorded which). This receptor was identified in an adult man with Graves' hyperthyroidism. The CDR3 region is CASSNTGGGQPQHF. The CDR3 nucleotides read TGTGCCAGCAGTAACACAGGGGGCGGTCAGCCCCAGCATTTT.